This T cell receptor (beta chain) emerged from a study of identifying expanded T cells in peripheral blood. Points from the study as a whole: Variance in clone template counts between two-week samples significantly increased with total template count across all healthy donors.

Clones were read by immunoSEQ multiplex PCR, and TCRdb kept only the in-frame ones, dropping some. The table lists around 120,000 clones, around 89% of them singletons. Collection occurred without any documented infections or immune events in donors. To note about this clone: Its specificity is not known.

The germline V gene encodes CDR1 SNHLY and CDR2 FYNNEI. The CDR3 is made up of 15 amino acids. V was cut by 5 bases and J by 7 bases, with 18 bases left in between. This sequence was found in a person aged 18 to 75 in good health. The sample was blood. The chain is built from TRBV2 and TRBJ2-1, with D perhaps assigned TRBD1 or TRBD2 (7 bases each). The CDR3 loop is CASSSQGGPGNEQFF. DNA for the CDR3: TGTGCCAGCAGTTCCCAGGGGGGGCCAGGGAATGAGCAGTTCTTC.